A selection of T cell receptor beta chains follows, all from one sample in a study of T cell clones after liver transplantation. Measured with immunoSEQ multiplex PCR; TCRdb has only the in-frame clones, and not every one. The sample shows some 5,900 clones, about 30% of them seen only once. Their recognized antigens are unknown. The sample was CD4+ T cells from cultured PBMCs. These receptors were taken from a human patient who received a liver transplant. Some T cells may arise from the graft donor. The CDR3 runs from the conserved cysteine through the conserved F or W. Each record gives: D gene, J gene, clone size, V gene, CDR3 DNA, CDR3 protein. D genes are given only for firm matches. Not every row has a clone size; where given, it reads once, few, many or a size class.

d_gene: .; j_gene: TRBJ1-5; abundance: .; v_gene: TRBV5-1; CDR3nt: TGCGCCAGCAGCTCAGGGGTGGGGAGGGGTCAGCCCCAGCATTTT; CDR3aa: CASSSGVGRGQPQHF
d_gene: TRBD1; j_gene: TRBJ2-7; abundance: .; v_gene: TRBV7-8; CDR3nt: TGTGCCAGCAGTTGGACAGGGAGGAGCTACGAGCAGTACTTC; CDR3aa: CASSWTGRSYEQYF
d_gene: .; j_gene: TRBJ1-2; abundance: medium-sized; v_gene: TRBV6-1; CDR3nt: TGTGCCAGCAGTGATTCCACCGGGACTTCCCGCTATGGCTACACCTTC; CDR3aa: CASSDSTGTSRYGYTF
d_gene: .; j_gene: TRBJ1-2; abundance: .; v_gene: TRBV5-1; CDR3nt: TGCGCCAGCAGCTCCGGAGGGACTACTAACTATGGCTACACCTTC; CDR3aa: CASSSGGTTNYGYTF
d_gene: .; j_gene: TRBJ2-1; abundance: .; v_gene: TRBV2; CDR3nt: TGTGCCAACAGGGTTTACATTGGTGGCAATGAGCAGTTCTTC; CDR3aa: CANRVYIGGNEQFF
d_gene: .; j_gene: TRBJ2-1; abundance: once; v_gene: TRBV9; CDR3nt: TGTGCCAGCAGCGTAGACAGGGCAGGGTACAATGAGCAGTTCTTC; CDR3aa: CASSVDRAGYNEQFF
d_gene: TRBD2; j_gene: TRBJ2-3; abundance: .; v_gene: TRBV4-2; CDR3nt: TGTGCCAGCAGCCAAGATTGGACTAGCGGGAGGGCCTGGGGCGGCACAGATACGCAGTATTTT; CDR3aa: CASSQDWTSGRAWGGTDTQYF
d_gene: .; j_gene: TRBJ2-4; abundance: medium-sized; v_gene: TRBV28; CDR3nt: TGTGCCAGCAGTGCCTTCCCCAAAAACATTCAGTACTTC; CDR3aa: CASSAFPKNIQYF
d_gene: .; j_gene: TRBJ1-1; abundance: .; v_gene: TRBV7-9; CDR3nt: TGTGCCAGCGGCTTCGGACCCAACACTGAAGCTTTCTTT; CDR3aa: CASGFGPNTEAFF
d_gene: .; j_gene: TRBJ1-5; abundance: .; v_gene: TRBV20-1; CDR3nt: TGCAGTGCTAGAGGGCCGGGGGCCCAGCATTTT; CDR3aa: CSARGPGAQHF
d_gene: .; j_gene: TRBJ1-1; abundance: .; v_gene: TRBV6-9; CDR3nt: TGTGCCAGGGTTTTGACTGAAGCTTTCTTT; CDR3aa: CARVLTEAFF
d_gene: TRBD1; j_gene: TRBJ2-5; abundance: few; v_gene: TRBV7-3; CDR3nt: TGTGCCAGCAGCTCATCCTCCGGGACAGGCATAGAGACCCAGTACTTC; CDR3aa: CASSSSSGTGIETQYF
d_gene: .; j_gene: TRBJ2-3; abundance: .; v_gene: TRBV14; CDR3nt: TGTGCCAGCAGTACCGGGCTAGCACGTGTAGATACGCAGTATTTT; CDR3aa: CASSTGLARVDTQYF
d_gene: .; j_gene: TRBJ2-5; abundance: once; v_gene: TRBV18; CDR3nt: TGTGCCAGCTCACCACCGGGGGCGAGGCTAGCCCAGTACTTC; CDR3aa: CASSPPGARLAQYF
d_gene: .; j_gene: TRBJ2-2; abundance: few; v_gene: TRBV10-3; CDR3nt: TGTGCCATCAGTGATGGGACCCCTAGTAACAGCGGGGAGCTGTTTTTT; CDR3aa: CAISDGTPSNSGELFF
d_gene: .; j_gene: TRBJ2-4; abundance: once; v_gene: TRBV21-1; CDR3nt: TGTGCCAGCAGCAAAGAAACTTGGGGAATCAAAAACATTCAGTACTTC; CDR3aa: CASSKETWGIKNIQYF
d_gene: TRBD1; j_gene: TRBJ1-4; abundance: few; v_gene: TRBV28; CDR3nt: TGTGCCAGCACCGTGGGGACAGGGTATGAAAAACTGTTTTTT; CDR3aa: CASTVGTGYEKLFF
d_gene: .; j_gene: TRBJ2-3; abundance: .; v_gene: TRBV6-1; CDR3nt: TGTGCCAGCAGTGAAGCGGTGCGGAGGACAGATACGCAGTATTTT; CDR3aa: CASSEAVRRTDTQYF
d_gene: TRBD1; j_gene: TRBJ2-6; abundance: .; v_gene: TRBV28; CDR3nt: TGTGCCAGCAGTTCTGCAGGGGGAGGGGCCAACGTCCTGACTTTC; CDR3aa: CASSSAGGGANVLTF
d_gene: .; j_gene: TRBJ2-2; abundance: medium-sized; v_gene: TRBV10-2; CDR3nt: TGCGCCAGCCGACAGAGCGCCGGGGAGCTGTTTTTT; CDR3aa: CASRQSAGELFF
d_gene: .; j_gene: TRBJ1-2; abundance: .; v_gene: TRBV6-5; CDR3nt: TGTGCCAGCAGTTTCCTGCCCGGGGCGTACTATGGCTACACCTTC; CDR3aa: CASSFLPGAYYGYTF
d_gene: TRBD1; j_gene: TRBJ1-4; abundance: medium-sized; v_gene: TRBV30; CDR3nt: TGTGCCTGGCAGACAGGGCCTAATGAAAAACTGTTTTTT; CDR3aa: CAWQTGPNEKLFF
d_gene: .; j_gene: TRBJ1-3; abundance: few; v_gene: TRBV6-6; CDR3nt: TGTGCCAGCAGTTTCACGGGACCTGGAAACACCATATATTTT; CDR3aa: CASSFTGPGNTIYF
d_gene: .; j_gene: TRBJ1-5; abundance: .; v_gene: TRBV7-7; CDR3nt: TGTGCCAGCAGCCAGACCGCTTATCAGCCCCAGCATTTT; CDR3aa: CASSQTAYQPQHF
d_gene: .; j_gene: TRBJ2-7; abundance: .; v_gene: TRBV6-5; CDR3nt: TGTGCCAGCAGTTCCGGACTTAACTACGAGCAGTACTTC; CDR3aa: CASSSGLNYEQYF
d_gene: TRBD1; j_gene: TRBJ2-6; abundance: medium-sized; v_gene: TRBV30; CDR3nt: TGTGCCTGGAGTGTACAGGGGGGCTCTGGGGCCAACGTCCTGACTTTC; CDR3aa: CAWSVQGGSGANVLTF
d_gene: .; j_gene: TRBJ1-5; abundance: .; v_gene: TRBV7-2; CDR3nt: TGTGCCAGCAGCTTTATTAGCAATCAGCCCCAGCATTTT; CDR3aa: CASSFISNQPQHF
d_gene: .; j_gene: TRBJ1-6; abundance: .; v_gene: TRBV7-2; CDR3nt: TGTGCCAGCAGCTCGGGGGTCGCCTATAATTCACCCCTCCACTTT; CDR3aa: CASSSGVAYNSPLHF
d_gene: TRBD1; j_gene: TRBJ2-2; abundance: .; v_gene: TRBV19; CDR3nt: TGTGCCTGTTATGACCGCGGACAGGGGAACACCGGGGAGCTGTTTTTT; CDR3aa: CACYDRGQGNTGELFF
d_gene: .; j_gene: TRBJ1-4; abundance: medium-sized; v_gene: TRBV28; CDR3nt: TGTGCCAGCATTGGGGGCGGGTGGATGAAAAAACTGTTTTTT; CDR3aa: CASIGGGWMKKLFF
d_gene: .; j_gene: TRBJ1-1; abundance: .; v_gene: TRBV29-1; CDR3nt: TGCAGCGTTGAAAGGGGAGGGGGGGGCACTGAAGCTTTCTTT; CDR3aa: CSVERGGGGTEAFF
d_gene: .; j_gene: TRBJ1-1; abundance: few; v_gene: TRBV13; CDR3nt: TGTGCCAGCAGCTTATGGATTAGCGCGATAAACACTGAAGCTTTCTTT; CDR3aa: CASSLWISAINTEAFF
d_gene: TRBD2; j_gene: TRBJ2-5; abundance: .; v_gene: TRBV6-5; CDR3nt: TGTGCCAGCAGTGCGACTAGCGGGTTTGGGACCCAGTACTTC; CDR3aa: CASSATSGFGTQYF
d_gene: .; j_gene: TRBJ1-5; abundance: .; v_gene: TRBV7-3; CDR3nt: TGTGCCAGCGGCGTCAATCCCCCCCATCAGCCCCAGCATTTC; CDR3aa: CASGVNPPHQPQHF
d_gene: TRBD2; j_gene: TRBJ2-2; abundance: .; v_gene: TRBV7-9; CDR3nt: TGTGCCAGCAGCCAAGATCCCGGGAGGAGGACCGGGGAGCTGTTTTTT; CDR3aa: CASSQDPGRRTGELFF
d_gene: .; j_gene: TRBJ1-1; abundance: few; v_gene: TRBV18; CDR3nt: TGTGCCAGCTCCCTTAATACTGAAGCTTTCTTT; CDR3aa: CASSLNTEAFF
d_gene: .; j_gene: TRBJ1-2; abundance: few; v_gene: TRBV19; CDR3nt: TGTGCCAGTAGTATCTTTCCGGGCATCTATGGCTACACCTTC; CDR3aa: CASSIFPGIYGYTF
d_gene: .; j_gene: TRBJ1-5; abundance: few; v_gene: TRBV4-2; CDR3nt: TGTGCCAGCAGCCCCGAACCTCGGGCGCGGCCCCAGCATTTT; CDR3aa: CASSPEPRARPQHF
d_gene: .; j_gene: TRBJ1-1; abundance: few; v_gene: TRBV7-3; CDR3nt: TGTGCCAGCAGCTTTCAAGGGATTTCGGTCACTGAAGCTTTCTTT; CDR3aa: CASSFQGISVTEAFF
d_gene: .; j_gene: TRBJ1-5; abundance: .; v_gene: TRBV28; CDR3nt: TGTGCCAGCAGTTTATCCGGACACGGGAGGAATCAGCCCCAGCATTTT; CDR3aa: CASSLSGHGRNQPQHF
d_gene: .; j_gene: TRBJ1-1; abundance: medium-sized; v_gene: TRBV19; CDR3nt: TGTGCCAGTAGGCCGCAGGGTTCAACGGGCACTGAAGCTTTCTTT; CDR3aa: CASRPQGSTGTEAFF
d_gene: TRBD1; j_gene: TRBJ2-7; abundance: .; v_gene: TRBV5-1; CDR3nt: TGCGCCAGCAGCTCCTTAACCGGGACAGGGCCCTACGAGCAGTACTTC; CDR3aa: CASSSLTGTGPYEQYF
d_gene: .; j_gene: TRBJ2-5; abundance: .; v_gene: TRBV4-1; CDR3nt: TGCGCCAGCAGCCCCTATATTGGGTTGGAGACCCAGTACTTC; CDR3aa: CASSPYIGLETQYF
d_gene: .; j_gene: TRBJ1-2; abundance: few; v_gene: TRBV9; CDR3nt: TGTGCCAGCAGCGATACAGGGATCGGCTACACCTTC; CDR3aa: CASSDTGIGYTF
d_gene: .; j_gene: TRBJ2-3; abundance: .; v_gene: TRBV10-3; CDR3nt: TGTGCCATCAGTGACCCCCCCCAAAGCACAGATACGCAGTATTTT; CDR3aa: CAISDPPQSTDTQYF
d_gene: .; j_gene: TRBJ1-1; abundance: .; v_gene: TRBV18; CDR3nt: TGTGCCAGCTCACCAGCGGGGGGGAGCACTGAAGCTTTCTTT; CDR3aa: CASSPAGGSTEAFF
d_gene: .; j_gene: TRBJ2-3; abundance: few; v_gene: TRBV7-2; CDR3nt: TGTGCCAGCAGCTTAGCTAGCGGAAGGGCAGATACGCAGTATTTT; CDR3aa: CASSLASGRADTQYF
d_gene: .; j_gene: TRBJ2-7; abundance: large; v_gene: TRBV28; CDR3nt: TGTGCCAGCAGTATATTGCCTAGCGCAAACGAGCAGTACTTC; CDR3aa: CASSILPSANEQYF
d_gene: TRBD2; j_gene: TRBJ2-3; abundance: .; v_gene: TRBV6-6; CDR3nt: TGTGCCAGCAGTCTTAGCGGGAGAAGCACAGATACGCAGTATTTT; CDR3aa: CASSLSGRSTDTQYF
d_gene: TRBD1; j_gene: TRBJ1-5; abundance: large; v_gene: TRBV19; CDR3nt: TGTGCCAGTAGTACCCAGGGACAGGATCAGCCCCAGCATTTT; CDR3aa: CASSTQGQDQPQHF
d_gene: TRBD2; j_gene: TRBJ2-1; abundance: .; v_gene: TRBV10-3; CDR3nt: TGTGCCATCCGTGGGTGGGGGGCTAGCGGGAGTATCAACGGAGTCTATCATCTCAATGAGCAGTTCTTC; CDR3aa: CAIRGWGASGSINGVYHLNEQFF
d_gene: TRBD2; j_gene: TRBJ2-6; abundance: .; v_gene: TRBV15; CDR3nt: TGTGCCACCAGCAGAGACCGCCTAGGCGGACTAGATTTCTCTGGGGCCAACGTCCTGACTTTC; CDR3aa: CATSRDRLGGLDFSGANVLTF
d_gene: TRBD1; j_gene: TRBJ2-5; abundance: few; v_gene: TRBV2; CDR3nt: TGTGCCAGCAGCAACCTAGGACAGGGCCAAGAGACCCAGTACTTC; CDR3aa: CASSNLGQGQETQYF
d_gene: .; j_gene: TRBJ2-5; abundance: few; v_gene: TRBV9; CDR3nt: TGTGCCAGCAGCGTAGGAGGGGAGACCCAGTACTTC; CDR3aa: CASSVGGETQYF
d_gene: TRBD2; j_gene: TRBJ2-2; abundance: few; v_gene: TRBV7-3; CDR3nt: TGTGCCACCGGGAGCGGGATGAACACCGGGGAGCTGTTTTTT; CDR3aa: CATGSGMNTGELFF